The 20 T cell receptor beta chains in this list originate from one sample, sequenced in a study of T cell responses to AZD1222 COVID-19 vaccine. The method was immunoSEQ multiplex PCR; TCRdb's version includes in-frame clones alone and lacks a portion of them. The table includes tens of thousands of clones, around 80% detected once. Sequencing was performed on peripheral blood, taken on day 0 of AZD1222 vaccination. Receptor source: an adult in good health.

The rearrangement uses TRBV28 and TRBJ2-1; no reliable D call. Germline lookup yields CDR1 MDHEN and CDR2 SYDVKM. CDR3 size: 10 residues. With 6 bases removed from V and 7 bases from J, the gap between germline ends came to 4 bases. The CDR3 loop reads CASSRNEQFF. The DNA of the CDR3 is TGTGCCAGCAGCCGAAATGAGCAGTTCTTC.

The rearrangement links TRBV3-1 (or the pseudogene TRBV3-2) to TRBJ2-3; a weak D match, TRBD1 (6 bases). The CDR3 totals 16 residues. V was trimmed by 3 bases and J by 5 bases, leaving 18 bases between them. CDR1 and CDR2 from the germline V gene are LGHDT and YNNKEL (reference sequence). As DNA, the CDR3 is TGTGCCAGCAGCCAGAAATGGGGGCAAGGGGTAGATACGCAGTATTTT. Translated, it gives CASSQKWGQGVDTQYF.

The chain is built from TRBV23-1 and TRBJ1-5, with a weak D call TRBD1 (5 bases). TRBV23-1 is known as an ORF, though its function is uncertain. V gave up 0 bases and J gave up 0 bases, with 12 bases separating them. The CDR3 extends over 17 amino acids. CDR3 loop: CASSQSGRGSSNQPQHF. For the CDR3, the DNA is TGCGCCAGCAGTCAATCAGGGCGGGGGAGTAGCAATCAGCCCCAGCATTTT.

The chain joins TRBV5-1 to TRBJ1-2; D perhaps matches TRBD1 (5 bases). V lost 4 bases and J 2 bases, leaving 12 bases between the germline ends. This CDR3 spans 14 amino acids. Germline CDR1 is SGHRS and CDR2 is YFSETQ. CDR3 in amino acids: CASSPATVNYGYTF. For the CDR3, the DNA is TGCGCCAGCAGCCCCGCGACAGTCAACTATGGCTACACCTTC.

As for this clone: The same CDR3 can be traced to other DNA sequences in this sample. This CDR3 reads CASSYTRGSGNTIYF. The CDR3 DNA reads TGTGCCAGCAGTTACACCAGGGGTTCTGGAAACACCATATATTTT. This chain links TRBV6-5 with TRBJ1-3; maybe TRBD1 (6 bases). The germline CDR1 and CDR2 sequences are MNHEY and SVGAGI. With 2 bases removed from V and 1 base from J, the gap between germline ends came to 9 bases. The CDR3 loop spans 15 amino acids.

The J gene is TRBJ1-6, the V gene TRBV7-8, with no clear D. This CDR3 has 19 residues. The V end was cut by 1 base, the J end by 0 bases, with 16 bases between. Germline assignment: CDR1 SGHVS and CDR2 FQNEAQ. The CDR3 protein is CASSLELDRGASYNSPLHF. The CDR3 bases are TGTGCCAGCAGCTTAGAATTGGATAGAGGAGCCTCCTATAATTCACCCCTCCACTTT.

The CDR3 is CASSSWGETQYF. The CDR3 coding sequence is TGTGCCAGCAGCTCCTGGGGGGAGACCCAGTACTTC. V usage is TRBV14 and J usage is TRBJ2-5; TRBD1 or TRBD2 may be the D gene (5 bases each). The V and J ends lost 5 bases and 5 bases respectively, with 9 bases between them. The germline V gene encodes CDR1 SGHDN and CDR2 FVKESK. The CDR3 has 12 residues.

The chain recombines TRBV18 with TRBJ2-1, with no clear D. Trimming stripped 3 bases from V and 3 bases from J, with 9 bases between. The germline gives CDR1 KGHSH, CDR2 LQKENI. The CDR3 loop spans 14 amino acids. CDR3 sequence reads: CASSPGRYYNEQFF. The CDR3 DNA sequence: TGTGCCAGCTCACCCGGCAGGTACTACAATGAGCAGTTCTTC.

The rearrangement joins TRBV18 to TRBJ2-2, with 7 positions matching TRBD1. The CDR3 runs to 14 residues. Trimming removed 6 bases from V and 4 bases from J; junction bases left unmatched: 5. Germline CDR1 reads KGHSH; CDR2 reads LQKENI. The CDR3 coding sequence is TGTGCCAGCTCCCAGGGACAGACCACCGGGGAGCTGTTTTTT. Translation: CASSQGQTTGELFF.

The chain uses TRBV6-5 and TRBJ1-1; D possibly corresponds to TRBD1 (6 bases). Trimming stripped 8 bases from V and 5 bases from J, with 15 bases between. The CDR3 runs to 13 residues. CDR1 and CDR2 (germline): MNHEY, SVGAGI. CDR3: CASPPGQGTEAFF. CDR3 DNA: TGTGCCAGCCCCCCGGGACAAGGGACTGAAGCTTTCTTT.

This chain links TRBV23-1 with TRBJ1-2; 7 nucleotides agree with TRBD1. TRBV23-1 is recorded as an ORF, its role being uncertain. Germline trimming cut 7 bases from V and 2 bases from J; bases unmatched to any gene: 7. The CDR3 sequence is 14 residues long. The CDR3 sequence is CASIVGQHNYGYTF. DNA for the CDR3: TGCGCCAGCATCGTGGGACAGCACAACTATGGCTACACCTTC.

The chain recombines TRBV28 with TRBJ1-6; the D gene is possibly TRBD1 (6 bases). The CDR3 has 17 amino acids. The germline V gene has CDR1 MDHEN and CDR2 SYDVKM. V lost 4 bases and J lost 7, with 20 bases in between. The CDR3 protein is CASSSPGGQLLNSPLHF. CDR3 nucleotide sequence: TGTGCCAGCAGTTCTCCGGGGGGCCAGCTCCTAAATTCACCCCTCCACTTT.

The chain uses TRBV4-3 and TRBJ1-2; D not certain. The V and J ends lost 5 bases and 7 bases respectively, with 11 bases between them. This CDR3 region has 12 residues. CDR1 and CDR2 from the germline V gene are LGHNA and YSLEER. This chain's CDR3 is CASSSRMGGYTF. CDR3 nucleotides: TGCGCCAGCAGCTCGCGGATGGGTGGCTACACCTTC.

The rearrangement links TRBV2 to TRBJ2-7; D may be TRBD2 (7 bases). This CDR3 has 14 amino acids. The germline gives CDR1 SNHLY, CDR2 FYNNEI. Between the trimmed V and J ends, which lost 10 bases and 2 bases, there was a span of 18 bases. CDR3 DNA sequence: TGTGCCATATCGCGGGGGCCTTCCCCCTACGAGCAGTACTTC. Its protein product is CAISRGPSPYEQYF.

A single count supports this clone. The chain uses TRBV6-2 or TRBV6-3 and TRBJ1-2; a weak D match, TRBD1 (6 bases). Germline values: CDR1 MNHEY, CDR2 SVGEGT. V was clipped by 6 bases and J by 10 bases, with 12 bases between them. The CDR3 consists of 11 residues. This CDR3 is CASSSGDSYTF. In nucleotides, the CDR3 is TGTGCCAGCAGCTCAGGGGACTCCTACACCTTC.

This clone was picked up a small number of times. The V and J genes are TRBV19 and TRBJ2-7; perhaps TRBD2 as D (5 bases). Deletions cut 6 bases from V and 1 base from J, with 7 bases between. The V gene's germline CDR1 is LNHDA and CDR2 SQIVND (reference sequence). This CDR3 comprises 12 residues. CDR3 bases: TGTGCCAGTAGCAGCGGTTCCTACGAGCAGTACTTC. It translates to CASSSGSYEQYF.

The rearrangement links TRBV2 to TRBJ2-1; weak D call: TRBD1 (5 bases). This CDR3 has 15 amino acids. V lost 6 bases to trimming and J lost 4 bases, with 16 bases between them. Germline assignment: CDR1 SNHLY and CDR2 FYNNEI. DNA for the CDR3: TGTGCCAGCAGGGGCCAGCAGGGCGTATACAATGAGCAGTTCTTC. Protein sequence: CASRGQQGVYNEQFF. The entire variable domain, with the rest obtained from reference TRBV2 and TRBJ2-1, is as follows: EPEVTQTPSHQVTQMGQEVILRCVPISNHLYFYWYRQILGQKVEFLVSFYNNEISEKSEIFDDQFSVERPDGSNFTLKIRSTKLEDSAMYFCASRGQQGVYNEQFFGPGTRLTVL.

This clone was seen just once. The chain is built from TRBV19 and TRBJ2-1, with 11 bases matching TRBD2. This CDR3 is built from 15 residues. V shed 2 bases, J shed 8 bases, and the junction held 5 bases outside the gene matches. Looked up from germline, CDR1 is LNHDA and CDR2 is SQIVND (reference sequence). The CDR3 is CASSIWTSGSDEQFF. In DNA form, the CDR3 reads TGTGCCAGTAGTATATGGACTAGCGGGTCCGATGAGCAGTTCTTC.

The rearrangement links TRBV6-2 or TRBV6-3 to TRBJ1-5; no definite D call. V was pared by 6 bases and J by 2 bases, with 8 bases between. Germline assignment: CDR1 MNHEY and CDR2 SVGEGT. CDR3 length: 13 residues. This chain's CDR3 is CASSPTGNQPQHF. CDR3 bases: TGTGCCAGCAGCCCTACGGGCAATCAGCCCCAGCATTTT.

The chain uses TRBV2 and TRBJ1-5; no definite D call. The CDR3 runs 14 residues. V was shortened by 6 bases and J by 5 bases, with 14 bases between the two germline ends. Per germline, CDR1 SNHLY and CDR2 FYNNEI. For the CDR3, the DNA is TGTGCCAGCAGGGACGGGTGGGGTTATCAGCCCCAGCATTTT. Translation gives CASRDGWGYQPQHF.